The source of this TCR beta chain is a study of cytomegalovirus exposure and HLA in healthy donors. Points from the study as a whole: Fewer N-insertions than the roughly 670-donor mean were reportedly shown by an Asian-associated ancestry cluster in a later analysis.

Note on this clone: Antigen: not known.

The PCR ran on 60 Vbeta and 13 Jbeta primers. Clones were read by immunoSEQ multiplex PCR, and TCRdb kept only the in-frame ones, dropping some. The sample holds 250,000 to 350,000 clones, around 90% seen once. Material: PBMCs. The origin of this receptor is a woman aged 18-29 years in good health and CMV-seronegative.

The DNA of the CDR3 is TGTGCCAGTAGTATAGATCTGACGGCAGTTACTATTCCCCGTGGGTACAATGAGCAGTTCTTC. Encoded protein: CASSIDLTAVTIPRGYNEQFF. The chain recombines TRBV19 with TRBJ2-1; D gene ambiguous. Germline V CDR1 and CDR2: LNHDA, SQIVND (reference sequence). The CDR3 covers 21 residues. Deletions cut 0 bases from V and 4 bases from J, with 28 bases between.